This T cell receptor beta chain was identified in a study of blood T cell repertoires in COVID-19. For the study at large: Researchers got acute and convalescent COVID-19 samples from the United States, Italy and Spain. PBMCs, B-cell-depleted T cells, or T cells provided the cDNA or gDNA that made up the material.

Methods used by the authors: The assay estimated nucleated cells by amplifying reference gene primers. Data came from immunoSEQ multiplex PCR; TCRdb stores just in-frame clones and leaves some out. That table is the source of V, J and clone size, and D and trimming were worked out from the DNA. The repertoire holds more than 150,000 clones, with about four fifths as singletons. The TCR originated in a man in his sixties or seventies who had recovered from COVID-19. Material for sequencing was peripheral blood.

The CDR3 region is CASAPSPGAGGPLYEQFF. The CDR3 DNA is TGTGCCAGCGCTCCCTCACCTGGCGCGGGAGGGCCTCTTTATGAGCAGTTCTTC. V is TRBV3-1 (or the pseudogene TRBV3-2) and J is TRBJ2-1, with 9 nucleotides matching TRBD2. V lost 8 bases and J lost 8; bases outside the gene matches: 22. This CDR3 has 18 amino acids. The germline gives CDR1 LGHDT, CDR2 YNNKEL (reference sequence).